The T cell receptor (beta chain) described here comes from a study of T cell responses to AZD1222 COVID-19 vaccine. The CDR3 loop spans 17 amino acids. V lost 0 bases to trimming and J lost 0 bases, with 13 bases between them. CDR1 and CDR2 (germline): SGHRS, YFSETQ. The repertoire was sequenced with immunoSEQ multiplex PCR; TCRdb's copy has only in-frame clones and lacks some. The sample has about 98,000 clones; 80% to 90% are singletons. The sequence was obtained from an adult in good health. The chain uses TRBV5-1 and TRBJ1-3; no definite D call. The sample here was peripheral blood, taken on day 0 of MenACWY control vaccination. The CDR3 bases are TGCGCCAGCAGCTTGGCGGCTCTCTTGAGCTCTGGAAACACCATATATTTT. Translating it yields CASSLAALLSSGNTIYF.